A single sample gave rise to the 29 T cell receptor beta chains below, sequenced in a study of human thymus T cells. Corrective heart surgery yielded resections, and these provided the thymus tissue. Profiling relied on immunoSEQ multiplex PCR, and the TCRdb table lists in-frame clones only, not all of them. The sample lists tens of thousands of clones, 85% to 95% seen once, with approximately 0.031% in the top ten. The sequenced sample consisted of thymus tissue. The receptors come from a girl under three years old with a congenital heart defect but otherwise immunologically healthy.

The J gene is TRBJ2-7, the V gene TRBV15, with D perhaps assigned TRBD1 or TRBD2 (7 bases each). From germline, CDR1 is LNHNV and CDR2 YYDKDF (reference sequence). Trimming removed 6 bases from V and 5 bases from J, with 20 bases in between. This CDR3 region has 15 residues. The CDR3 bases are TGTGCCACCAGTCAGCAGGGGGGGCTAATGGACGAGCAGTACTTC. The encoded protein is CATSQQGGLMDEQYF. The full variable domain, its missing parts supplied by reference TRBV15 and TRBJ2-7, is DAMVIQNPRYQVTQFGKPVTLSCSQTLNHNVMYWYQQKSSQAPKLLFHYYDKDFNNEADTPDNFQSRRPNTSFCFLDIRSPGLGDTAMYLCATSQQGGLMDEQYFGPGTRLTVT.

The chain combines TRBV27 with TRBJ2-3; 13 bases are shared with TRBD2. Germline trimming cut 8 bases from V and 2 bases from J; bases unmatched to any gene: 4. CDR1 is MNHEY and CDR2 is SMNVEV in the germline V gene (reference sequence). This CDR3 is built from 15 residues. The CDR3 coding sequence is TGTGCCAGCGCCGGGACTAGCGGGAACACAGATACGCAGTATTTT. It codes for CASAGTSGNTDTQYF.

The J gene is TRBJ2-1, the V gene TRBV5-1, with D perhaps matching TRBD2 (6 bases). This CDR3 spans 18 amino acids. V gave up 0 bases and J gave up 5 bases, with 21 bases separating them. CDR1 SGHRS and CDR2 YFSETQ come from the germline V gene. CDR3: CASSLEKSGVEKNNEQFF. The CDR3 DNA follows: TGCGCCAGCAGCTTGGAAAAGTCGGGAGTCGAAAAAAACAATGAGCAGTTCTTC.

In nucleotides, the CDR3 is TGTGCCAGCAGCTTAGCGCGGTCCGGAGAGACCCAGTACTTC. Amino acid sequence: CASSLARSGETQYF. The rearrangement links TRBV7-2 to TRBJ2-5; the D is unclear. This CDR3 comprises 14 residues. Deletions cut 0 bases from V and 4 bases from J, with 9 bases between. Germline V lookup: CDR1 SGHTA, CDR2 FQGNSA.

There are a few counts of this clone. The chain recombines TRBV27 with TRBJ1-2, with TRBD1 identical over 9 bases. Germline lookup yields CDR1 MNHEY and CDR2 SMNVEV (reference sequence). The V segment lost 7 bases and the J segment 8 bases; nucleotides outside the gene matches: 8. This CDR3 spans 13 amino acids. Here the CDR3 reads CASTPDRGWGYTF. In nucleotides, the CDR3 is TGTGCCAGCACTCCGGACAGGGGCTGGGGCTACACCTTC.

The chain has TRBV14 and TRBJ2-2; 15 nucleotides align to TRBD2. Per germline, CDR1 SGHDN and CDR2 FVKESK. Germline trimming cut 0 bases from V and 0 bases from J; bases unmatched to any gene: 5. The CDR3 is 20 residues long. CDR3 sequence reads: CASSQDGLAGGPTNTGELFF. In DNA form, the CDR3 reads TGTGCCAGCAGCCAAGATGGACTAGCGGGAGGGCCCACGAACACCGGGGAGCTGTTTTTT.

V gene TRBV20-1 combines with J gene TRBJ2-1; no firm D call. The CDR3 loop spans 10 amino acids. V was clipped by 1 base and J by 13 bases, with 8 bases between them. In germline, CDR1 is DFQATT, CDR2 SNEGSKA (reference sequence). As DNA, the CDR3 is TGCAGTGCTAGAGGGTCCGATCAGTTCTTC. Its translation: CSARGSDQFF.

The chain couples TRBV19 to TRBJ2-7; possibly TRBD2 for D (7 bases). This CDR3 has 16 residues. Trimming removed 3 bases from V and 0 bases from J, with 15 bases in between. From germline, CDR1 is LNHDA and CDR2 SQIVND (reference sequence). CDR3 loop: CASSIRGDKSSYEQYF. CDR3 DNA sequence: TGTGCCAGTAGTATTCGGGGGGACAAATCCTCCTACGAGCAGTACTTC.

The chain employs TRBV5-1 and TRBJ1-1; D is uncertain. Germline CDR1 SGHRS, CDR2 YFSETQ. The V gene lost 7 bases and the J gene lost 3 bases, with 16 bases spanning the gap. CDR3 size: 14 residues. The CDR3 nucleotides read TGCGCCAGCGGTAGCCCAGGCCGCGACACTGAAGCTTTCTTT. It translates to CASGSPGRDTEAFF.

This chain uses TRBV27 with TRBJ1-1, with 9 bases lining up with TRBD1. Losses at the gene ends were 5 bases for V and 2 bases for J; bases not matched to a gene: 6. Per the germline V gene, CDR1 is MNHEY and CDR2 is SMNVEV (reference sequence). The CDR3 has 15 amino acids. The chain's CDR3 is CASSPDRGENTEAFF. In DNA form, the CDR3 reads TGTGCCAGCAGTCCAGACAGGGGGGAAAACACTGAAGCTTTCTTT.

The chain links TRBV27 to TRBJ2-3; 7 bases align to TRBD2. Trimming at V came to 0 bases and at J to 5 bases, leaving 17 bases not matched to a gene. CDR1 and CDR2 (germline): MNHEY, SMNVEV (reference sequence). The CDR3 is 19 residues long. The CDR3 DNA follows: TGTGCCAGCAGTTTATCACCTCGATGGAGCGGGACTCGAAAAGATACGCAGTATTTT. It codes for CASSLSPRWSGTRKDTQYF.

The chain links TRBV4-2 to TRBJ2-2; D remains unclear. CDR3 length equals 14 residues. The V gene lost 3 bases and the J gene lost 4 bases, with 9 bases spanning the gap. Germline V gene data show CDR1 as LGHNA and CDR2 as YNFKEQ. The CDR3 spells CASSQVPSTGELFF. The CDR3 nucleotides are TGTGCCAGCAGCCAGGTCCCTAGCACCGGGGAGCTGTTTTTT.

This chain joins TRBV30 and TRBJ2-1; 7 nucleotides align to TRBD2. The germline V gene has CDR1 GTSNPN and CDR2 SVGIG (reference sequence). V lost 5 bases and J lost 7; bases outside the gene matches: 17. This CDR3 spans 16 amino acids. This CDR3 reads CAWDISRDYLINEQFF. CDR3 sequence (DNA): TGTGCCTGGGATATCTCACGGGACTACCTAATTAATGAGCAGTTCTTC.

This clone appeared a single time. The V and J genes are TRBV2 and TRBJ1-4; D might be TRBD1 (6 bases). The V gene lost 6 bases and the J gene lost 7 bases, with 18 bases spanning the gap. CDR3 length equals 15 residues. Per the germline V gene, CDR1 is SNHLY and CDR2 is FYNNEI. In DNA, the CDR3 is TGTGCCAGCAGAAGAAACCCGGGGGCGTTTGAAAAACTGTTTTTT. Translation: CASRRNPGAFEKLFF.

The chain combines TRBV28 with TRBJ1-2; 10 bases agree with TRBD1. The V gene end was trimmed by 8 bases and the J gene end by 7 bases; junction bases not matched to a gene: 13. From germline, CDR1 is MDHEN and CDR2 SYDVKM. This CDR3 region has 15 residues. The CDR3 region has the DNA TGTGCCAGCGGACACCCCGACAGGGGGCGGGCTGGCTACACCTTC. Amino acid sequence: CASGHPDRGRAGYTF.

The chain combines TRBV7-6 with TRBJ2-2; 14 bases are shared with TRBD2. The germline CDR1 and CDR2 sequences are SGHVS and FNYEAQ. The CDR3 runs 16 residues. V was clipped by 5 bases and J by 8 bases; unmatched bases: 7. CDR3 in DNA: TGTGCCAGCAGCCCTGGGACTAGCGGGAGACCAGGGGAGCTGTTTTTT. Protein: CASSPGTSGRPGELFF.

This rearrangement joins TRBV19 to TRBJ1-5; D ambiguous. The V end lost 6 bases, the J end lost 4 bases, and 7 bases lay between the germline ends. This CDR3 contains 12 residues. CDR1 is LNHDA and CDR2 is SQIVND in the germline V gene (reference sequence). The CDR3 region has the DNA TGTGCCAGTAGCCGGACGAATCAGCCCCAGCATTTT. The encoded protein is CASSRTNQPQHF. The full variable domain, rest sourced from reference TRBV19 and TRBJ1-5, is DGGITQSPKYLFRKEGQNVTLSCEQNLNHDAMYWYRQDPGQGLRLIYYSQIVNDFQKGDIAEGYSVSREKKESFPLTVTSAQKNPTAFYLCASSRTNQPQHFGDGTRLSIL.

V usage is TRBV4-1 and J usage is TRBJ1-2; D gene unclear. This CDR3 is 14 amino acids long. Germline assignment: CDR1 MGHRA and CDR2 YSYEKL. The germline V and J ends were trimmed by 3 bases and 8 bases, with 16 bases remaining between them. The DNA of the CDR3 is TGCGCCAGCAGCCAGGGCGGTATCGGAGGAGGCTACACCTTC. It is translated as CASSQGGIGGGYTF.

The rearrangement uses TRBV5-1 and TRBJ1-2; 9 bases are shared with TRBD1. The CDR3 loop spans 18 amino acids. The ends lost 0 bases at V and 7 bases at J; junction bases unmatched: 16. From germline, CDR1 is SGHRS and CDR2 YFSETQ. The CDR3 protein is CASSLAGFIDRGISGYTF. In DNA, the CDR3 is TGCGCCAGCAGCTTGGCTGGCTTTATTGACAGGGGGATTTCTGGCTACACCTTC.

The chain combines TRBV6-6 with TRBJ1-5; no reliable D call. V lost 2 bases, J lost 0 bases, and 11 bases lay in between. Germline CDR1 is MNHNY and CDR2 is SVGAGI (reference sequence). The CDR3 has 16 residues. CDR3 sequence: CASSYQAENSNQPQHF. The CDR3 DNA is TGTGCCAGCAGTTACCAGGCGGAAAATAGCAATCAGCCCCAGCATTTT.

This CDR3 is CASSPTTPGLSYPYEQYF. CDR3 DNA sequence: TGTGCCAGCAGCCCAACCACCCCAGGGTTGTCATACCCCTACGAGCAGTACTTC. The V call is TRBV27, the J call TRBJ2-7, with a weak D call TRBD1 (5 bases). The V end was cut by 6 bases, the J end by 2 bases, with 26 bases between. This CDR3 spans 18 amino acids. Germline CDR1 is MNHEY and CDR2 is SMNVEV (reference sequence).

This clone was observed a few times. The chain recombines TRBV20-1 with TRBJ1-1; 8 positions match TRBD1. CDR1 is DFQATT, CDR2 SNEGSKA, per germline (reference sequence). This CDR3 is built from 11 residues. Losses at the gene ends were 6 bases for V and 10 bases for J; bases not matched to a gene: 7. The CDR3 nucleotides are TGCAGTGCCAAGACAGGGGATGGAGCTTTCTTT. Translating gives CSAKTGDGAFF.

The gene calls are TRBV15 and TRBJ2-3; the D is unclear. V was clipped by 1 base and J by 1 base, with 6 bases between them. The CDR3 is made up of 14 amino acids. Germline V gene lookup returns CDR1 LNHNV and CDR2 YYDKDF (reference sequence). The CDR3 bases are TGTGCCACCAGCAGAGTAGACGGCACAGATACGCAGTATTTT. Translating it yields CATSRVDGTDTQYF. The whole variable domain, filled in from reference TRBV15 and TRBJ2-3, reads DAMVIQNPRYQVTQFGKPVTLSCSQTLNHNVMYWYQQKSSQAPKLLFHYYDKDFNNEADTPDNFQSRRPNTSFCFLDIRSPGLGDTAMYLCATSRVDGTDTQYFGPGTRLTVL.

A remark on this clone: Compared with germline, one end of the junction differs, possibly owing to a read error. The chain employs TRBV7-7 and TRBJ2-5; a weak D match, TRBD2 (6 bases). This CDR3 has 16 amino acids. Germline V gives CDR1 SSHAT, CDR2 FNYEAQ (reference sequence). CDR3: CASSPRKGRTQETQYF. The CDR3 DNA is TGTGCTAGCAGCCCCCGCAAGGGGAGGACCCAAGAGACCCAGTACTTC.

The CDR3 here is CASRPRGDRGQETQYF. The CDR3 nucleotides are TGTGCCAGCAGGCCTCGAGGGGACAGGGGACAAGAGACCCAGTACTTC. V and J are TRBV27 and TRBJ2-5, with 10 bases identical to TRBD1. The CDR3 is 16 amino acids. V was pared by 6 bases and J by 2 bases, with 9 bases of the junction left unmatched. Germline CDR1 reads MNHEY; CDR2 reads SMNVEV (reference sequence).

This clone was found a few times. CDR3 coding DNA: TGTGCCAGTAGAAAACCCCCGCGTCGGGACACGAACACCGGGGAGCTGTTTTTT. Protein: CASRKPPRRDTNTGELFF. The chain links TRBV19 to TRBJ2-2; maybe TRBD1 (6 bases). The germline V and J ends were trimmed by 6 bases and 0 bases, with 20 bases remaining between them. There are 18 residues in the CDR3. The germline gives CDR1 LNHDA, CDR2 SQIVND (reference sequence).

The genes are TRBV7-8 and TRBJ1-2; D is unclear. CDR3 length: 10 residues. V was pared by 5 bases and J by 10 bases, with 8 bases between. In germline, CDR1 is SGHVS, CDR2 FQNEAQ. DNA of the CDR3: TGTGCCAGCAGCCCCATTCTCTACACCTTC. This sequence encodes CASSPILYTF.

This clone occurred once. The genes are TRBV5-6 and TRBJ2-5, with 13 bases aligning to TRBD2. The ends lost 4 bases at V and 3 bases at J; junction bases unmatched: 12. Germline V gene sequence: CDR1 SGHDT, CDR2 YYEEEE. The CDR3 is 18 amino acids. The CDR3 DNA sequence: TGTGCCAGCAGCAAAGGGACTAGCGGGAAGAGATGGGAAGAGACCCAGTACTTC. Translated, it gives CASSKGTSGKRWEETQYF.

This chain links TRBV5-4 with TRBJ2-5; TRBD1 agrees at 8 bases. V gave up 1 base and J gave up 5 bases; unmatched junction bases: 7. Germline-derived CDR1 and CDR2 are SGHNT and YYREEE (reference sequence). The length of the CDR3 is 15 residues. Here the CDR3 reads CASSLRTGKGETQYF. The CDR3 region has the DNA TGTGCCAGCAGCTTGCGGACAGGGAAGGGCGAGACCCAGTACTTC.